These 29 T cell receptor beta chains were all obtained from the same sample, sequenced in a study. MiXCR, applied by TCRdb to the 5' RACE reads, yields one record per CDR3 protein. The repertoire has about 42,000 distinct CDR3 sequences, about 29% of them found once; the top ten carry 4% to 4.5%. The sample was tumor-infiltrating memory CD4+ T cells sorted from the breast tumor. Indicated subset: memory CD4+ T cells, CD4+CD45RO+CD25-. These receptors all stem from a female donor with breast cancer.

There are many counts of this clonotype. V is TRBV9 and J is TRBJ2-1; no definite D call. Germline V gives CDR1 SGDLS, CDR2 YYNGEE. V was shortened by 4 bases and J by 1 base, with 12 bases between the two germline ends. The CDR3 is made up of 15 amino acids. CDR3 protein: CASSLLTGSYNEQFF. The CDR3 DNA follows: TGTGCCAGCAGCCTTCTGACCGGTTCCTACAATGAGCAGTTCTTC.

This clonotype was observed a few times. The chain has TRBV4-1 and TRBJ2-7; TRBD1 matches 7 bases. With V trimmed by 3 bases and J by 4 bases, 9 bases remained unmatched. Germline CDR1 MGHRA, CDR2 YSYEKL. The CDR3 has 15 amino acids. The CDR3 DNA reads as TGCGCCAGCAGCCAGAATACAGGGGTGAAATACGAGCAGTACTTC. Its translation is CASSQNTGVKYEQYF.

As DNA, the CDR3 is TGTGCCAGCAGTACCCGTTGGCTAGCGGGGTTCTCCTACAATGAGCAGTTCTTC. Encoded protein: CASSTRWLAGFSYNEQFF. J is TRBJ2-1 and V is TRBV5-6; the match to TRBD2 covers 9 bases. This CDR3 is built from 18 residues. Germline CDR1 reads SGHDT; CDR2 reads YYEEEE. The ends lost 5 bases at V and 0 bases at J; junction bases unmatched: 12. Complete variable domain (other parts from reference TRBV5-6 and TRBJ2-1): DAGVTQSPTHLIKTRGQQVTLRCSPKSGHDTVSWYQQALGQGPQFIFQYYEEEERQRGNFPDRFSGHQFPNYSSELNVNALLLGDSALYLCASSTRWLAGFSYNEQFFGPGTRLTVL.

This clonotype was recorded at least ten times. CDR3 nucleotide sequence: TGTGCCAGCAGCGTCCGGGACAGGGATCAGCCCCAGCATTTT. Its translation is CASSVRDRDQPQHF. This sequence joins TRBV7-8 and TRBJ1-5; TRBD1 aligns across 9 bases. The trim removed 5 bases at V and 5 bases at J, leaving 4 bases unmatched. Germline CDR1 is SGHVS and CDR2 is FQNEAQ. The CDR3 has 14 amino acids.

The chain joins TRBV28 to TRBJ2-1; D not certain. Germline CDR1 MDHEN, CDR2 SYDVKM. CDR3 length: 12 amino acids. V was shortened by 4 bases and J by 10 bases, with 11 bases between the two germline ends. In nucleotides, the CDR3 is TGTGCCAGCAGTTGGGTGGAGAGAGAGCAGTTCTTC. This gives the protein CASSWVEREQFF.

This chain connects TRBV7-2 to TRBJ2-1; 11 nucleotides line up with TRBD2. This CDR3 spans 16 amino acids. Germline assignment: CDR1 SGHTA and CDR2 FQGNSA. Trimming removed 3 bases from V and 8 bases from J; junction bases left unmatched: 9. CDR3 sequence (DNA): TGTGCCAGCAGCTTGACGAGCGGACTAGCGGGCCATGAGCAGTTCTTC. Protein sequence: CASSLTSGLAGHEQFF.

Written as DNA, the CDR3 is TGTGCCAGCAGTTTCGGAAAGGGGGCATTAAGGCAAGAGACCCAGTACTTC. It is translated as CASSFGKGALRQETQYF. This chain joins TRBV12-3 or TRBV12-4 and TRBJ2-5; the match to TRBD1 covers 7 bases. V was clipped by 3 bases and J by 2 bases; unmatched bases: 12. The CDR3 covers 17 residues.

This clonotype turned up a few times. This chain's CDR3 is CASSRGHYEQYF. The CDR3 coding sequence is TGTGCCAGCAGCCGAGGACACTACGAGCAGTACTTC. This sequence joins TRBV28 and TRBJ2-7, with D maybe TRBD1 (5 bases). Trimming took off 6 bases at V and 3 bases at J, with 9 bases between the two ends. Looked up from germline, CDR1 is MDHEN and CDR2 is SYDVKM. This CDR3 comprises 12 residues.

This clonotype appeared a few times. The chain has TRBV15 and TRBJ1-6; D is unclear. This CDR3 has 14 amino acids. Germline values: CDR1 LNHNV, CDR2 YYDKDF (reference sequence). V was trimmed by 5 bases and J by 10 bases, leaving 15 bases between them. Written as DNA, the CDR3 is TGTGCCACCAGCTCAGACGGGGAGCCCTCACCCCTCCACTTT. It codes for CATSSDGEPSPLHF.

The sample holds a few counts of this clonotype. CDR3: CASSYSSQRRNYEQYF. The CDR3 DNA sequence: TGCGCCAGCAGCTACTCATCCCAGAGAAGGAACTACGAGCAGTACTTC. The chain combines TRBV5-1 with TRBJ2-7; D not resolved. The V end was cut by 3 bases, the J end by 3 bases, with 19 bases between. CDR3 length: 16 residues. Per germline, CDR1 SGHRS and CDR2 YFSETQ.

In regard to this clonotype: Mismatch with germline at one junction end may stem from a read error. The chain carries TRBV4-2 and TRBJ2-6; D possibly corresponds to TRBD2 (6 bases). The V gene's germline CDR1 is LGHNA and CDR2 YNFKEQ. The CDR3 loop spans 15 amino acids. CDR3: CAGSQGRTGANVLTF. The CDR3 DNA reads as TGTGCCGGCAGCCAAGGGAGGACTGGGGCCAACGTCCTGACTTTC.

This clonotype was detected many times. V and J are TRBV6-1 and TRBJ2-7; D is undetermined. The ends were cut back, 1 base at V and 3 bases at J, with 10 bases in the middle. This CDR3 spans 14 amino acids. Germline V gene sequence: CDR1 MNHNS, CDR2 SASEGT. CDR3 bases: TGTGCCAGCAGTGAAGTGATGTCAGTCTACGAGCAGTACTTC. Residues: CASSEVMSVYEQYF.

Only a few counts were recorded for this clonotype. The CDR3 reads CAIKGDTSGGGSGETQYF. CDR3 coding DNA: TGTGCCATCAAGGGGGATACTAGCGGGGGCGGATCGGGAGAGACCCAGTACTTC. The gene calls are TRBV10-3 and TRBJ2-5, with 11 bases matching TRBD2. CDR1 and CDR2 from the germline V gene are ENHRY and SYGVKD. The CDR3 has 18 amino acids. Germline trimming cut 7 bases from V and 4 bases from J; bases unmatched to any gene: 17.

This clonotype was seen a few times. The chain uses TRBV7-3 and TRBJ1-6; 11 bases agree with TRBD1. Looked up from germline, CDR1 is SGHTA and CDR2 is FQGTGA. The CDR3 has 14 residues. J lost 10 bases, V lost 5 bases, and 4 bases had no gene match. CDR3 region: CASSPGQGDSPLHF. CDR3 coding DNA: TGTGCCAGCAGCCCGGGACAGGGGGACTCACCCCTCCACTTT.

This chain links TRBV3-1 with TRBJ2-2, with 14 bases that match TRBD2. V trimming: 4 bases; J trimming: 8 bases; junction bases outside the gene matches: 3. Germline CDR1 is LGHDT and CDR2 is YNNKEL (reference sequence). The CDR3 totals 15 residues. CDR3 amino acids: CASSPGLAGVGELFF. CDR3 nucleotides: TGTGCCAGCAGCCCGGGACTAGCGGGAGTAGGGGAGCTGTTTTTT.

The chain carries TRBV5-1 and TRBJ2-5; maybe TRBD1 (6 bases). Per the germline V gene, CDR1 is SGHRS and CDR2 is YFSETQ. The length of the CDR3 is 14 residues. Deletions cut 4 bases from V and 2 bases from J, with 12 bases between. The CDR3 sequence: CASSPRTDQETQYF. CDR3 nucleotide sequence: TGCGCCAGCAGCCCAAGGACAGATCAAGAGACCCAGTACTTC.

In this sample, this clonotype is medium-sized. The rearrangement joins TRBV5-1 to TRBJ1-1; no clear D. The CDR3 spans 13 residues. The germline V gene encodes CDR1 SGHRS and CDR2 YFSETQ. Deletions cut 4 bases from V and 1 base from J, with 8 bases between. The CDR3 loop is CASSITTNTEAFF. In DNA form, the CDR3 reads TGCGCCAGCAGCATCACAACGAACACTGAAGCTTTCTTT.

The rearrangement uses TRBV6-5 and TRBJ1-5, with a weak D call TRBD1 (5 bases). The V end was cut by 7 bases, the J end by 6 bases, with 13 bases between. Germline lookup yields CDR1 MNHEY and CDR2 SVGAGI. CDR3 length: 13 residues. In nucleotides, the CDR3 is TGTGCCAGCAAAGGGACCGGGGGTCAGCCCCAGCATTTT. The encoded protein is CASKGTGGQPQHF.

This clonotype was observed many times. The gene calls are TRBV4-1 and TRBJ1-1; D is possibly TRBD1 (6 bases). Per the germline V gene, CDR1 is MGHRA and CDR2 is YSYEKL. V was pared by 4 bases and J by 1 base, with 10 bases between. This CDR3 comprises 14 residues. The CDR3 is CASSLEGGNTEAFF. CDR3 nucleotide sequence: TGCGCCAGCAGCCTCGAGGGGGGGAACACTGAAGCTTTCTTT.

This clonotype occurred a few times. The J gene is TRBJ2-2, the V gene TRBV7-9; D is unresolved. This CDR3 comprises 15 residues. Trimming took off 2 bases at V and 1 base at J, with 8 bases between the two ends. Looked up from germline, CDR1 is SEHNR and CDR2 is FQNEAQ (reference sequence). This chain's CDR3 is CASSLKPGNTGELFF. As DNA, the CDR3 is TGTGCCAGCAGCTTAAAGCCGGGGAACACCGGGGAGCTGTTTTTT.

This clonotype was counted only a few times. This sequence joins TRBV5-1 and TRBJ2-3; 9 bases align to TRBD1. This CDR3 has 14 amino acids. Trimming at V came to 5 bases and at J to 6 bases, leaving 7 bases not matched to a gene. CDR1 is SGHRS and CDR2 is YFSETQ in the germline V gene. CDR3 sequence: CASRQNRGPDTQYF. CDR3 sequence (DNA): TGCGCCAGCAGGCAGAACAGGGGGCCCGATACGCAGTATTTT. The whole variable domain, remainder taken from reference TRBV5-1 and TRBJ2-3, is KAGVTQTPRYLIKTRGQQVTLSCSPISGHRSVSWYQQTPGQGLQFLFEYFSETQRNKGNFPGRFSGRQFSNSRSEMNVSTLELGDSALYLCASRQNRGPDTQYFGPGTRLTVL.

This clonotype has at least ten counts. The chain has TRBV2 and TRBJ1-1, with D unresolved. The CDR3 has 13 amino acids. In germline, CDR1 is SNHLY, CDR2 FYNNEI. The V and J ends lost 7 bases and 5 bases respectively, with 14 bases between them. CDR3 DNA sequence: TGTGCCAGCACCATCCCGGGCTTGACTGAAGCTTTCTTT. The encoded protein is CASTIPGLTEAFF.

This clonotype is termed medium-sized. The rearrangement uses TRBV5-1 and TRBJ2-3; D remains ambiguous. V was pared by 1 base and J by 3 bases, with 3 bases between. There are 12 residues in the CDR3. CDR1 is SGHRS and CDR2 is YFSETQ in the germline V gene. The CDR3 region is CASSLTTDTQYF. CDR3 bases: TGCGCCAGCAGCTTGACGACAGATACGCAGTATTTT. The entire variable domain, with the rest obtained from reference TRBV5-1 and TRBJ2-3, is as follows: KAGVTQTPRYLIKTRGQQVTLSCSPISGHRSVSWYQQTPGQGLQFLFEYFSETQRNKGNFPGRFSGRQFSNSRSEMNVSTLELGDSALYLCASSLTTDTQYFGPGTRLTVL.

This clonotype rates as medium-sized. V gene TRBV9 combines with J gene TRBJ2-1; 11 nucleotides align to TRBD2. The CDR3 covers 15 residues. Per the germline V gene, CDR1 is SGDLS and CDR2 is YYNGEE. V shed 2 bases and J 3 bases; nucleotides not matched to a gene: 1. The CDR3 spells CASSVTSGNYNEQFF. DNA for the CDR3: TGTGCCAGCAGCGTGACTAGCGGGAACTACAATGAGCAGTTCTTC.

In this sample, this clonotype turned up a few times. The chain uses TRBV4-2 and TRBJ1-5; no clear D gene. Trimming cost V 1 base and J 0 bases, with 7 bases left between them. Per germline, CDR1 LGHNA and CDR2 YNFKEQ. The CDR3 extends over 15 amino acids. CDR3 DNA: TGTGCCAGCAGCCAAGTCCACGATAGCAATCAGCCCCAGCATTTT. It yields the protein CASSQVHDSNQPQHF.

The chain joins TRBV4-2 to TRBJ2-5; no definite D call. The CDR3 is 15 residues long. V lost 1 base, J lost 5 bases, and 14 bases lay in between. Germline-derived CDR1 and CDR2 are LGHNA and YNFKEQ. The CDR3 protein is CASSQGTRPGETQYF. CDR3 bases: TGTGCCAGCAGCCAAGGAACACGACCTGGTGAGACCCAGTACTTC.

This clonotype has just one count. The V gene is TRBV7-3, the J gene TRBJ1-1, with TRBD1 as a possible D gene (6 bases). This CDR3 has 15 residues. The germline V and J ends were trimmed by 5 bases and 6 bases, with 19 bases remaining between them. The germline CDR1 and CDR2 sequences are SGHTA and FQGTGA. This chain's CDR3 is CASSVEGRGMAEAFF. The CDR3 DNA follows: TGTGCCAGCAGCGTGGAGGGCAGGGGTATGGCTGAAGCTTTCTTT.

The table lists this clonotype with a few counts. The V and J genes are TRBV5-1 and TRBJ1-5; D gene unclear. The V end was cut by 0 bases, the J end by 3 bases, with 4 bases between. This CDR3 has 13 amino acids. Germline values: CDR1 SGHRS, CDR2 YFSETQ. CDR3 coding DNA: TGCGCCAGCAGCTTGGACGTCAATCAGCCCCAGCATTTT. It specifies CASSLDVNQPQHF.

J is TRBJ2-1 and V is TRBV12-3 or TRBV12-4; weak D call: TRBD1 (5 bases). Trimming removed 1 base at V and 5 bases at J, with 6 bases between. This CDR3 is 13 amino acids long. The CDR3 DNA sequence: TGTGCCAGCAGTTTAGTACAGGACAATGAGCAGTTCTTC. Encoded protein: CASSLVQDNEQFF.